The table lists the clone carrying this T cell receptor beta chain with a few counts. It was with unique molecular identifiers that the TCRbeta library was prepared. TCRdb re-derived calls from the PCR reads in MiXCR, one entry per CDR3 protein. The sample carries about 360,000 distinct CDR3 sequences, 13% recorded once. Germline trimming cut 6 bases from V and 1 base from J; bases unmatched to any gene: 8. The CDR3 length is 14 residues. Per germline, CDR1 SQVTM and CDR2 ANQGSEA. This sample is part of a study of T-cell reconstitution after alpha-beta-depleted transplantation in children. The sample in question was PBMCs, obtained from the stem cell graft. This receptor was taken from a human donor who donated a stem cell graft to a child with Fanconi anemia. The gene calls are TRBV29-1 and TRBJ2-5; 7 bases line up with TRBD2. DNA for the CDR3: TGCAGCGTGGCTCAGCGGGGAATCCAAGAGACCCAGTACTTC. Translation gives CSVAQRGIQETQYF.